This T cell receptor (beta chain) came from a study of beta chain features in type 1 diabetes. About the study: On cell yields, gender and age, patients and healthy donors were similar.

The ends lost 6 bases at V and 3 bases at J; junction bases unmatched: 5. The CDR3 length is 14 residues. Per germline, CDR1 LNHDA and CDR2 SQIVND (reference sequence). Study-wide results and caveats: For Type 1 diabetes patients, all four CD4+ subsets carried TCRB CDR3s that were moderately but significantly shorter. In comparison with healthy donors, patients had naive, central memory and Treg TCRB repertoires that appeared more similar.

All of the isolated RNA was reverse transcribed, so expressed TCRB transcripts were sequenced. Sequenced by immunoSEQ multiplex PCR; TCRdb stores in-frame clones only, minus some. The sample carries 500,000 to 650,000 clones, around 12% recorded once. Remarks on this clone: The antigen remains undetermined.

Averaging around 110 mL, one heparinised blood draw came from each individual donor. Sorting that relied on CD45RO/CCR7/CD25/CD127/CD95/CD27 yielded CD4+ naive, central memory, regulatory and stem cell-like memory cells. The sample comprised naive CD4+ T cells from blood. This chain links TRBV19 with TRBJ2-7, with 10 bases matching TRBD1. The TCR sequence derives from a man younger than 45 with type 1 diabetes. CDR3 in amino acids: CASSGTGDLYEQYF. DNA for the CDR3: TGTGCCAGTAGCGGGACAGGGGACCTCTACGAGCAGTACTTC. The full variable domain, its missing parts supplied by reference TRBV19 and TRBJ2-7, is DGGITQSPKYLFRKEGQNVTLSCEQNLNHDAMYWYRQDPGQGLRLIYYSQIVNDFQKGDIAEGYSVSREKKESFPLTVTSAQKNPTAFYLCASSGTGDLYEQYFGPGTRLTVT.